This T cell receptor (beta chain) was found in a study of T cell repertoires in cytomegalovirus infection. Study summary: Researchers turned to recently identified HLA-C-restricted CMV epitopes as well as well-studied HLA-B-restricted ones. Indications came from public TCR beta signatures; they pointed to CMV infection and to a matching HLA type.

Germline V gene lookup returns CDR1 MGHRA and CDR2 YSYEKL. The V and J ends lost 4 bases and 7 bases, in that order; junction bases with no gene match: 5. The CDR3 consists of 15 residues. As for this clonotype: Its antigen is unidentified.

Each CDR3 protein is one row after TCRdb ran MiXCR on the reads. Found here are roughly 87,000 distinct CDR3 sequences, over 25% of them singletons; the top ten hold about 72%. This rearrangement joins TRBV4-1 to TRBJ1-6; 9 nucleotides align to TRBD1. The TCR was taken from a human donor in good health (CMV status not recorded). Some clones in this sample may be carry-over from other donors' samples. The sample consisted of CD8+ T cells from cultured PBMCs, taken from culture after CMV antigen stimulation. The CDR3 sequence is CASSLIQGANSPLHF. Written as DNA, the CDR3 is TGCGCCAGCAGCCTAATACAGGGGGCCAATTCACCCCTCCACTTT.